This T cell receptor beta chain was recorded in a study of blood T cell repertoires in COVID-19. Study at large: Nucleic acid was either cDNA or gDNA, and it came from T cells, B-cell-depleted T cells, or PBMCs.

Sequencing used immunoSEQ multiplex PCR; TCRdb keeps in-frame clones, though not all of them. Here the sample spans about 110,000 clones, over 75% being singletons. The V gene lost 4 bases and the J gene lost 2 bases, with 21 bases spanning the gap. Germline CDR1 SGHRS, CDR2 YFSETQ. The CDR3 extends over 17 amino acids. The sequenced material came from peripheral blood. This clonotype originated in a woman in her fifties or sixties with acute or convalescent COVID-19. The V call is TRBV5-1, the J call TRBJ1-2, with D unclear. CDR3 in amino acids: CASSPQGPSSLNYGYTF. The CDR3 DNA sequence: TGCGCCAGCAGCCCTCAAGGACCGTCTAGCCTGAACTATGGCTACACCTTC. Drawing the rest from reference TRBV5-1 and TRBJ1-2, the complete variable domain is KAGVTQTPRYLIKTRGQQVTLSCSPISGHRSVSWYQQTPGQGLQFLFEYFSETQRNKGNFPGRFSGRQFSNSRSEMNVSTLELGDSALYLCASSPQGPSSLNYGYTFGSGTRLTVV.